This T cell receptor beta chain was identified in a study of neoadjuvant anti-PD-1 for oral cavity cancer. Data came from immunoSEQ multiplex PCR; TCRdb stores just in-frame clones and leaves some out. The data show about 68,000 clones, with approximately 85% seen just once and roughly 3.4% held by the top ten. This CDR3 comprises 13 residues. Germline V gene lookup returns CDR1 PRHDT and CDR2 FYEKMQ (reference sequence). V gave up 4 bases and J gave up 4 bases, with 8 bases separating them. Documented time point: after neoadjuvant nivolumab, at surgical resection. The chain has TRBV13 and TRBJ2-1; D might be TRBD1 (6 bases). This TCR came from a person between 35 and 79 years old with oral cavity squamous cell carcinoma. Here the sequenced sample was PBMCs, taken after nivolumab (anti-PD-1) treatment. CDR3 DNA sequence: TGTGCCAGCAGCTCCAGGGGTTACAATGAGCAGTTCTTC. Protein sequence: CASSSRGYNEQFF.